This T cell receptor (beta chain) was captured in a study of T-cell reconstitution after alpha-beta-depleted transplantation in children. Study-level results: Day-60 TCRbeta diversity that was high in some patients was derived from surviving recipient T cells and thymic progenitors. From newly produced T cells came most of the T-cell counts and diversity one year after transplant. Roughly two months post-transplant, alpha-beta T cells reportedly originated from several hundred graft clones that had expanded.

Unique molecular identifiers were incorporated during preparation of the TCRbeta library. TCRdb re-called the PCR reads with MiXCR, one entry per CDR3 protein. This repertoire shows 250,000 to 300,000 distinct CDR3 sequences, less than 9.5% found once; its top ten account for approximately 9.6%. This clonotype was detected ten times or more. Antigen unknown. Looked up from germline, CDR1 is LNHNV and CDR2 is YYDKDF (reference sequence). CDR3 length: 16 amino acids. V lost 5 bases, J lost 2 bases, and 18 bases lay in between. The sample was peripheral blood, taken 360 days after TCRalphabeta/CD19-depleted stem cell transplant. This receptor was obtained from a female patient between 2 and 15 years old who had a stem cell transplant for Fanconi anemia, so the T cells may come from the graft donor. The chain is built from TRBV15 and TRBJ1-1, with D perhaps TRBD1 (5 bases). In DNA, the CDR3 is TGTGCCACCAGCCCGAGAAGAGGGGCCGCAAACACTGAAGCTTTCTTT. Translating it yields CATSPRRGAANTEAFF.